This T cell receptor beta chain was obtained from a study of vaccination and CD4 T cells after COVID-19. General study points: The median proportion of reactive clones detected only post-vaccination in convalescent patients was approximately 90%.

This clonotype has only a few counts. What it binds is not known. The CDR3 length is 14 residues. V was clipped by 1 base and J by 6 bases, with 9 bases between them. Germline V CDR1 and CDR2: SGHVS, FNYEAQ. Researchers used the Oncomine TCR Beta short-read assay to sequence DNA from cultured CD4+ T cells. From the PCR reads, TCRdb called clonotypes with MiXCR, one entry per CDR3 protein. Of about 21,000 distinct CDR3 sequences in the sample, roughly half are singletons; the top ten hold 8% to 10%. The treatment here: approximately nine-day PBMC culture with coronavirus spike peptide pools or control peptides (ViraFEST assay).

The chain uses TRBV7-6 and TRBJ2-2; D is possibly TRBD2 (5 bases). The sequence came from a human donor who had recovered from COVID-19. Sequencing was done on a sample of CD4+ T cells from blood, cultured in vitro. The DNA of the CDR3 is TGTGCCAGCAGCTTAGGAGGGTTGTCCGGGGAGCTGTTTTTT. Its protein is CASSLGGLSGELFF.